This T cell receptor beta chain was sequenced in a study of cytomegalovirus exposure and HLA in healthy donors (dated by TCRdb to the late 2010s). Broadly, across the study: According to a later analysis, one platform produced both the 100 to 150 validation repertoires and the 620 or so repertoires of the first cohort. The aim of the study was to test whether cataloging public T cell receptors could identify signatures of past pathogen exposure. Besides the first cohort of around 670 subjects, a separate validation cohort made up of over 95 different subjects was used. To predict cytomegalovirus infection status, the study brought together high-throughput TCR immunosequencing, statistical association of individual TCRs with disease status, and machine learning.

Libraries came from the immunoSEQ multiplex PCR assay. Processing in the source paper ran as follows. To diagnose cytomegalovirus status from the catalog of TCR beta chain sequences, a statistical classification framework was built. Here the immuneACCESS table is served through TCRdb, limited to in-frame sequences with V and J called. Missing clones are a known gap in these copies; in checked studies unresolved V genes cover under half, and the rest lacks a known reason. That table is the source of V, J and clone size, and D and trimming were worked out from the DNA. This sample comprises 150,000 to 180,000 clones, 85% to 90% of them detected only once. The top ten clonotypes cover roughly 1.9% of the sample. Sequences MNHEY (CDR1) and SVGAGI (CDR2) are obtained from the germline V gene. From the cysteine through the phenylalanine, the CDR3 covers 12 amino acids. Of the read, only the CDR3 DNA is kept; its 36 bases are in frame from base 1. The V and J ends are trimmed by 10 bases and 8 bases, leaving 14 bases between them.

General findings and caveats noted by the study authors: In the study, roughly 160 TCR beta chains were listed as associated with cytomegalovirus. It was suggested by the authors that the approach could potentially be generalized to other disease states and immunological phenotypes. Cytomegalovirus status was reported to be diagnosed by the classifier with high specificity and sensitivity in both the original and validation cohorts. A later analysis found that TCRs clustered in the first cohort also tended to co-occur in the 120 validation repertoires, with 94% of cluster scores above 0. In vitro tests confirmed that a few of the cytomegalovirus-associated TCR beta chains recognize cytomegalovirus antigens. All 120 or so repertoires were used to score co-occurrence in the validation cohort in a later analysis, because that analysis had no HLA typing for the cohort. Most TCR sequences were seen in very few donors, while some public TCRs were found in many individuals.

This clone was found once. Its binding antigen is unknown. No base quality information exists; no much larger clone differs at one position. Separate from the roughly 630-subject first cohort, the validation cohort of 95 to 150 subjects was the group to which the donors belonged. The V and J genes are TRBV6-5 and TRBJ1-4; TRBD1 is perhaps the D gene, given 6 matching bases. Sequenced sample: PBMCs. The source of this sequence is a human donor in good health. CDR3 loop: CATRGGAEKLFF. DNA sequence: TGTGCCACCCGAGGGGGTGCGGAAAAACTGTTTTTT.